This T cell receptor (beta chain) originates from a study of T-cell reconstitution after alpha-beta-depleted transplantation in children. Study-level results: Recipient T cells and thymic progenitors that survived were the source of the high TCRbeta diversity seen at day 60 in some patients. One year after transplant, T-cell counts and diversity came mostly from newly produced T cells.

To note about this clonotype: Its antigen is not known.

Preparation of the TCRbeta library was carried out with unique molecular identifiers. TCRdb analysed the PCR reads with MiXCR anew, one entry per CDR3 protein. The profile shows under 50,000 distinct CDR3 sequences, under 60% of them singletons. Looked up from germline, CDR1 is PRHDT and CDR2 is FYEKMQ (reference sequence). The CDR3 loop spans 14 amino acids. Trimming removed 4 bases from V and 4 bases from J, with 11 bases in between. The sequencing here drew on peripheral blood, taken before TCRalphabeta/CD19-depleted stem cell transplant. The V call is TRBV13, the J call TRBJ1-3; D is undetermined. The TCR comes from a boy less than two years old with SCID, due to receive a stem cell transplant. The CDR3 DNA reads as TGTGCCAGCAGCTCACCGAGCTTGGGAAACACCATATATTTT. It yields the protein CASSSPSLGNTIYF.